This paragraph reports one TCR beta chain. The CDR3 consists of 14 residues. Per the germline V gene, CDR1 is MNHNS and CDR2 is SASEGT. The V end was cut by 8 bases, the J end by 3 bases, with 16 bases between. The data were obtained in a study of shared clonotypes between healthy human individuals. Method: immunoSEQ multiplex PCR; TCRdb's copy keeps in-frame clones and lacks some. Altogether about a million clones are present, around 76% being singletons, with the ten largest covering 1.4% to 1.5%. There were no recent acute infections or vaccinations among the donors, who were healthy HIV-negative adults. There were only Caucasian adults among the donors, and all lived in Nashville, Tennessee.

The chain recombines TRBV6-1 with TRBJ1-2; D is undetermined. Source material: memory CD4+ T cells sorted from blood. Subset given: CD45RA-negative fraction. This sequence originates from a man aged 18-30 years in good health. CDR3 sequence (DNA): TGTGCCAGCTCACGTCCGAACCAGGACTATGGCTACACCTTC. Amino acid sequence: CASSRPNQDYGYTF.